The 23 T cell receptor beta chains below all came from one sample that was sequenced in a study of T cells in Graves' hyperthyroidism and ophthalmopathy. TCR beta CDR3 region amplification was performed from RNA transcripts. The study used the HTBI primer set for a first-round RT-PCR of the TCR CDR3. TCRdb fed the multiplex PCR reads into MiXCR, producing one record per CDR3 protein. The sample has around 610,000 distinct CDR3 sequences, 14% to 15% seen once. The sample taken for sequencing was blood. These TCRs come from a woman in her forties with Graves' ophthalmopathy.

This clonotype was counted many times. The chain uses TRBV28 and TRBJ2-7; 7 nucleotides agree with TRBD2. V was pared by 6 bases and J by 6 bases, with 8 bases of the junction left unmatched. This CDR3 spans 13 amino acids. Germline loops: CDR1 MDHEN, CDR2 SYDVKM. CDR3 DNA: TGTGCCAGCAGACCAGAGTGGGGGGGCGAGCAGTACTTC. As protein: CASRPEWGGEQYF. The variable domain in full, with the rest retrieved from reference TRBV28 and TRBJ2-7, is DVKVTQSSRYLVKRTGEKVFLECVQDMDHENMFWYRQDPGLGLRLIYFSYDVKMKEKGDIPEGYSVSREKKERFSLILESASTNQTSMYLCASRPEWGGEQYFGPGTRLTVT.

This clonotype has ten or more counts. The chain has TRBV7-9 and TRBJ2-5; perhaps TRBD2 as D (5 bases). The CDR3 extends over 15 amino acids. The V end lost 3 bases, the J end lost 6 bases, and 17 bases lay between the germline ends. The germline CDR1 and CDR2 sequences are SEHNR and FQNEAQ (reference sequence). CDR3 DNA: TGTGCCAGCAGCTTTAACGGGAATCTGGCGCAGACCCAGTACTTC. Protein product: CASSFNGNLAQTQYF. Complete variable domain (other parts from reference TRBV7-9 and TRBJ2-5): DTGVSQNPRHKITKRGQNVTFRCDPISEHNRLYWYRQTLGQGPEFLTYFQNEAQLEKSRLLSDRFSAERPKGSFSTLEIQRTEQGDSAMYLCASSFNGNLAQTQYFGPGTRLLVL.

Many counts were recorded for this clonotype. The gene calls are TRBV12-3 or TRBV12-4 and TRBJ1-1; no clear D gene. Trimming removed 0 bases at V and 0 bases at J, with 5 bases between. There are 14 residues in the CDR3. CDR3: CASSLAFVNTEAFF. The CDR3 DNA follows: TGTGCCAGCAGTTTAGCGTTCGTGAACACTGAAGCTTTCTTT.

This clonotype was counted at least ten times. V and J are TRBV28 and TRBJ2-7, with D unclear. The CDR3 is made up of 14 amino acids. Per germline, CDR1 MDHEN and CDR2 SYDVKM. Trimming took off 4 bases at V and 5 bases at J, with 15 bases between the two ends. This chain's CDR3 is CASSWATSGDEQYF. The CDR3 bases are TGTGCCAGCAGTTGGGCAACCTCTGGGGACGAGCAGTACTTC. Using reference TRBV28 and TRBJ2-7 for the parts outside the CDR3, the full variable domain is DVKVTQSSRYLVKRTGEKVFLECVQDMDHENMFWYRQDPGLGLRLIYFSYDVKMKEKGDIPEGYSVSREKKERFSLILESASTNQTSMYLCASSWATSGDEQYFGPGTRLTVT.

This clonotype has a count of ten or more. This sequence may be a read error, since a much larger clone differs from it by one base. CDR3 protein: CASMFGGADERYF. CDR3 sequence (DNA): TGTGCCAGCATGTTCGGGGGGGCTGACGAGCGGTACTTC. The V and J genes are TRBV12-3 or TRBV12-4 and TRBJ2-7; TRBD2 matches 8 bases. The CDR3 runs to 13 residues.

This clonotype was picked up many times. The chain uses TRBV7-8 and TRBJ1-1; D unclear. V was pared by 4 bases and J by 7 bases, with 7 bases between. CDR1 and CDR2 (germline): SGHVS, FQNEAQ. This CDR3 has 11 residues. The CDR3 loop is CASSSTFEAFF. The DNA for the CDR3 is TGTGCCAGCAGCTCGACATTTGAAGCTTTCTTT.

This clonotype showed up many times. V and J are TRBV28 and TRBJ1-2; TRBD1 aligns across 8 bases. Germline V lookup: CDR1 MDHEN, CDR2 SYDVKM. V dropped 3 bases and J dropped 7; count of bases not matched to a gene: 7. This CDR3 has 14 residues. CDR3 bases: TGTGCCAGCAGTTTCCCTGACAGGGGAATTGGCTACACCTTC. Residues: CASSFPDRGIGYTF.

There are many counts of this clonotype. The V and J genes are TRBV6-2 or TRBV6-3 and TRBJ2-7, with D possibly TRBD2 on 5 matching bases. The CDR3 runs 15 residues. Trimming pared 6 bases from V and 4 bases from J, leaving 19 bases between. Germline loops: CDR1 MNHEY, CDR2 SVGEGT. CDR3 loop: CASSSSYGKTYEQYF. In DNA, the CDR3 is TGTGCCAGCAGCTCATCCTACGGGAAGACATACGAGCAGTACTTC.

On this clonotype itself: Since no conserved phenylalanine or tryptophan closes the CDR3, a read error is the likely cause. The DNA is omitted, as the CDR3 cannot be located on it reliably, and the CDR3 follows TCRdb's listing. The rearrangement links TRBV6-2 or TRBV6-3 to TRBJ1-2; the DNA was not used to check the table's D call, TRBD1. Germline assignment: CDR1 MNHEY and CDR2 SVGEGT. The CDR3 numbers 12 amino acids, ends counted. The CDR3 reads CASSHGQGANSL.

CDR3 in DNA: TGTGCCAGCAGGAGTACCCTTGCGGGAGCAGGGGATACGCAGTATTTT. Amino acids: CASRSTLAGAGDTQYF. This sequence joins TRBV6-1 and TRBJ2-3, with 7 positions matching TRBD2. The CDR3 extends over 16 amino acids. V shed 6 bases and J 6 bases; nucleotides not matched to a gene: 15. Germline-derived CDR1 and CDR2 are MNHNS and SASEGT.

This clonotype appeared many times. This chain joins TRBV6-2 or TRBV6-3 and TRBJ2-7; unclear D gene. This CDR3 spans 14 amino acids. V was shortened by 2 bases and J by 2 bases, with 10 bases between the two germline ends. Germline V gene sequence: CDR1 MNHEY, CDR2 SVGEGT. The CDR3 nucleotides read TGTGCCAGCAGTTACGGTCATACCACCTACGAGCAGTACTTC. Protein sequence: CASSYGHTTYEQYF.

This clonotype was recorded a few times. This chain connects TRBV20-1 to TRBJ2-5, with 8 positions matching TRBD2. This CDR3 has 14 amino acids. Germline V gene sequence: CDR1 DFQATT, CDR2 SNEGSKA (reference sequence). The trim removed 7 bases at V and 1 base at J, leaving 8 bases unmatched. The chain's CDR3 is CSVNPGLVQETQYF. CDR3 nucleotides: TGCAGTGTTAACCCGGGACTAGTCCAAGAGACCCAGTACTTC.

This clonotype appeared many times. The genes are TRBV12-3 or TRBV12-4 and TRBJ2-1; TRBD2 might be the D (6 bases). This CDR3 has 14 residues. The V end was cut by 7 bases, the J end by 4 bases, with 14 bases between. The CDR3 loop reads CASTGTGEYNEQFF. CDR3 bases: TGTGCCAGCACTGGGACTGGAGAATACAATGAGCAGTTCTTC.

This clonotype was detected many times. This sequence joins TRBV10-3 and TRBJ1-1; 8 bases fit TRBD1. Germline values: CDR1 ENHRY, CDR2 SYGVKD. The CDR3 sequence is 12 residues long. V trimming: 4 bases; J trimming: 7 bases; junction bases outside the gene matches: 2. Here the CDR3 reads CAISGTGIEAFF. The CDR3 DNA is TGTGCCATCAGTGGGACAGGGATTGAAGCTTTCTTT.

This clonotype has a handful of counts. This chain connects TRBV7-9 to TRBJ1-5, with TRBD1 as a possible D gene (5 bases). The CDR3 runs 14 residues. V lost 3 bases to trimming and J lost 5 bases, with 11 bases between them. CDR1 is SEHNR and CDR2 is FQNEAQ in the germline V gene (reference sequence). In DNA, the CDR3 is TGTGCCAGCAGCTTTCAGGGCCGCGATCAGCCCCAGCATTTT. Protein sequence: CASSFQGRDQPQHF.

The chain has TRBV24-1 and TRBJ2-2; 7 bases match TRBD1. V was pared by 8 bases and J by 7 bases, with 3 bases of the junction left unmatched. Germline V gene data show CDR1 as KGHDR and CDR2 as SFDVKD. The CDR3 extends over 12 amino acids. For the CDR3, the DNA is TGTGCCACCACTACAGGGGTCGGGGAGCTGTTTTTT. Translation: CATTTGVGELFF.

The chain links TRBV20-1 to TRBJ2-4; D unresolved. V was pared by 6 bases and J by 0 bases, with 12 bases between. Germline V gives CDR1 DFQATT, CDR2 SNEGSKA (reference sequence). CDR3 size: 14 residues. The CDR3 protein is CSASKDLAKNIQYF. The CDR3, as DNA: TGCAGTGCCTCAAAAGACCTAGCCAAAAACATTCAGTACTTC.

This clonotype was picked up many times. The chain recombines TRBV30 with TRBJ2-7; 8 bases line up with TRBD2. With V trimmed by 2 bases and J by 6 bases, 9 bases remained unmatched. The CDR3 runs to 14 residues. Germline V gene sequence: CDR1 GTSNPN, CDR2 SVGIG (reference sequence). Written as DNA, the CDR3 is TGTGCCTGGAGTTCCCGGACTAGCAGACGCGAGCAGTACTTC. Translating it yields CAWSSRTSRREQYF.

This clonotype has at least ten counts. This chain links TRBV24-1 with TRBJ2-7, with TRBD1 matching over 11 bases. Germline V gene sequence: CDR1 KGHDR, CDR2 SFDVKD. V lost 4 bases to trimming and J lost 7 bases; unmatched junction nucleotides: 5. The CDR3 is 14 residues long. CDR3 sequence reads: CATSEPGTGGEQYF. CDR3 nucleotides: TGTGCCACCAGTGAGCCCGGGACAGGGGGTGAGCAGTACTTC.

This clonotype was recorded at least ten times. The chain is built from TRBV5-1 and TRBJ2-7; 7 bases agree with TRBD1. The germline V gene has CDR1 SGHRS and CDR2 YFSETQ. Trimming cost V 3 bases and J 1 base; bases outside gene matches: 7. This CDR3 is 15 amino acids long. The CDR3 loop is CASSWTGGRSYEQYF. CDR3 coding DNA: TGCGCCAGCAGCTGGACAGGAGGCAGGTCCTACGAGCAGTACTTC. The complete variable domain, with remaining parts taken from reference TRBV5-1 and TRBJ2-7, reads KAGVTQTPRYLIKTRGQQVTLSCSPISGHRSVSWYQQTPGQGLQFLFEYFSETQRNKGNFPGRFSGRQFSNSRSEMNVSTLELGDSALYLCASSWTGGRSYEQYFGPGTRLTVT.

This clonotype was seen ten or more times. The V gene is TRBV6-2 or TRBV6-3, the J gene TRBJ1-5; D is possibly TRBD1 (5 bases). The germline V and J ends were trimmed by 7 bases and 0 bases, with 19 bases remaining between them. Germline V gene sequence: CDR1 MNHEY, CDR2 SVGEGT. This CDR3 has 17 residues. Here the CDR3 reads CASKDPGTGYSNQPQHF. The CDR3 coding sequence is TGTGCCAGCAAAGACCCCGGGACGGGGTATAGCAATCAGCCCCAGCATTTT.

This clonotype was counted ten times or more. This chain joins TRBV2 and TRBJ2-7, with unresolved D. The CDR3 is 12 amino acids. Per the germline V gene, CDR1 is SNHLY and CDR2 is FYNNEI. With 7 bases removed from V and 2 bases from J, the gap between germline ends came to 9 bases. In DNA form, the CDR3 reads TGTGCCAGCAAAGCGTCCGCCTACGAGCAGTACTTC. Translating gives CASKASAYEQYF.

This clonotype was detected a few times. J is TRBJ2-5 and V is TRBV18; a possible D gene is TRBD1 (7 bases). The germline V gene encodes CDR1 KGHSH and CDR2 LQKENI. CDR3 size: 16 residues. Trimming took off 1 base at V and 4 bases at J, with 16 bases between the two ends. This chain's CDR3 is CASSPRHGGTAETQYF. As DNA, the CDR3 is TGTGCCAGCTCACCACGTCATGGGGGGACAGCAGAGACCCAGTACTTC. The variable domain in full, with the rest retrieved from reference TRBV18 and TRBJ2-5, is NAGVMQNPRHLVRRRGQEARLRCSPMKGHSHVYWYRQLPEEGLKFMVYLQKENIIDESGMPKERFSAEFPKEGPSILRIQQVVRGDSAAYFCASSPRHGGTAETQYFGPGTRLLVL.